These 18 T cell receptor beta chains came from one sample sequenced in a study of T-cell memory formation after mild COVID-19 (dated by TCRdb to the early 2020s). To prepare the library, 5' RACE was applied. Data came from an Illumina NovaSeq 6000. TCRdb itself trimmed the public reads at Q25 with fastp, ran MiXCR and retained productive beta chains. Rows with one shared CDR3 protein collapse into an entry with the most common genes and DNA. This sample holds hundreds of thousands of distinct CDR3 sequences; roughly a fifth were observed only once. Roughly 20% of the sample is held by the ten biggest clonotypes. Sequencing was carried out using PBMCs or a T cell subset sorted from them (not recorded which). The receptor source for this set is a man between 18 and 29 years old who had mild COVID-19 (a few samples of this study predate the infection). The sample titles of this study are shuffled in the database, so cell type and time point are left out; the donor was told from shared clones.

This clonotype has more than one count but fewer than ten. V usage is TRBV5-1 and J usage is TRBJ2-2, with D maybe TRBD1 (6 bases). The V end was cut by 3 bases, the J end by 0 bases, with 9 bases between. CDR3 size: 15 residues. CDR1 is SGHRS, CDR2 YFSETQ, per germline. CDR3 nucleotide sequence: TGCGCCAGCAGCTACGGACAGACGAACACCGGGGAGCTGTTTTTT. It codes for CASSYGQTNTGELFF.

The chain carries TRBV5-1 and TRBJ1-6; TRBD1 agrees at 7 bases. This CDR3 is 14 amino acids long. Per the germline V gene, CDR1 is SGHRS and CDR2 is YFSETQ. V was clipped by 1 base and J by 9 bases; unmatched bases: 4. The CDR3 region has the DNA TGCGCCAGCAGCTTGAGGAGGGGGCCTTCACCCCTCCACTTT. Translating it yields CASSLRRGPSPLHF.

V usage is TRBV20-1 and J usage is TRBJ2-7; D uncertain. The germline V gene has CDR1 DFQATT and CDR2 SNEGSKA (reference sequence). The CDR3 has 11 residues. CDR3 in amino acids: CERGAFYEQYV. The CDR3 DNA is TGCGAACGTGGAGCATTCTACGAGCAGTACGTC.

In this sample, this clonotype turned up a few times. V and J are TRBV7-2 and TRBJ2-2; 7 bases match TRBD1. V gave up 6 bases and J gave up 3 bases; unmatched junction bases: 7. The germline CDR1 and CDR2 sequences are SGHTA and FQGNSA. The CDR3 has 15 residues. In DNA, the CDR3 is TGTGCCAGCAGTACTCGACAGGGATACACCGGGGAGCTGTTTTTT. It translates to CASSTRQGYTGELFF. Together with reference TRBV7-2 and TRBJ2-2, the CDR3 gives the full variable domain: GAGVSQSPSNKVTEKGKDVELRCDPISGHTALYWYRQSLGQGLEFLIYFQGNSAPDKSGLPSDRFSAERTGGSVSTLTIQRTQQEDSAVYLCASSTRQGYTGELFFGEGSRLTVL.

This clonotype was counted only a few times. The chain uses TRBV6-2 or TRBV6-3 and TRBJ2-7, with 7 nucleotides matching TRBD2. J lost 2 bases, V lost 6 bases, and 7 bases had no gene match. The CDR3 is 14 residues long. Germline V gene sequence: CDR1 MNHEY, CDR2 SVGEGT. The CDR3, as DNA: TGTGCCAGCAGCTTAGCGGGTTCCGCCTACGAGCAGTACTTC. Protein: CASSLAGSAYEQYF.

In its sample, this clonotype was seen a few times. J is TRBJ1-1 and V is TRBV29-1; D not certain. V lost 5 bases and J 0 bases, leaving 13 bases between the germline ends. CDR1 and CDR2 from the germline V gene are SQVTM and ANQGSEA. The CDR3 consists of 14 residues. This CDR3 is CSVSRGIMNTEAFF. CDR3 coding DNA: TGCAGCGTTAGCCGAGGAATCATGAACACTGAAGCTTTCTTT.

The J gene is TRBJ2-1, the V gene TRBV5-1, with D possibly matching TRBD1 (6 bases). The CDR3 consists of 15 residues. V shed 4 bases and J shed 0 bases, with 11 bases lying between them. Germline CDR1 reads SGHRS; CDR2 reads YFSETQ. The CDR3 bases are TGCGCCAGCAGCGGAGGACAGAGCTCCTACAATGAGCAGTTCTTC. Residues: CASSGGQSSYNEQFF. Full variable domain (remainder filled in from reference TRBV5-1 and TRBJ2-1): KAGVTQTPRYLIKTRGQQVTLSCSPISGHRSVSWYQQTPGQGLQFLFEYFSETQRNKGNFPGRFSGRQFSNSRSEMNVSTLELGDSALYLCASSGGQSSYNEQFFGPGTRLTVL.

This clonotype was seen once. The chain uses TRBV7-8 and TRBJ2-1, with D hard to call. This CDR3 is 12 amino acids long. CDR1 SGHVS and CDR2 FQNEAQ come from the germline V gene. V was cut by 3 bases and J by 9 bases, with 9 bases left in between. CDR3 protein: CASSFPGGEQFF. Written as DNA, the CDR3 is TGTGCCAGCAGCTTCCCTGGCGGTGAGCAGTTCTTC.

This clonotype came up a few times. This chain links TRBV11-2 with TRBJ2-7; perhaps TRBD2 as D (6 bases). Per the germline V gene, CDR1 is SGHAT and CDR2 is FQNNGV. Trimming shortened V by 8 bases and J by 5 bases, and 19 bases separated the two germline ends. The CDR3 extends over 14 amino acids. DNA for the CDR3: TGTGCCAGCGCGTCGCCCGGAGGGAACCACGAGCAGTACTTC. Translated, it gives CASASPGGNHEQYF.

This clonotype was counted a single time. This rearrangement joins TRBV20-1 to TRBJ1-5; TRBD1 matches at 8 bases. The ends lost 0 bases at V and 7 bases at J; junction bases unmatched: 5. The germline gives CDR1 DFQATT, CDR2 SNEGSKA (reference sequence). The CDR3 is 14 residues long. This chain's CDR3 is CSARDRTGNQPQHF. The CDR3 DNA reads TGCAGTGCTAGAGATCGGACAGGGAACCAGCCCCAGCATTTT.

This chain connects TRBV12-3 or TRBV12-4 to TRBJ2-1; D is ambiguous. V lost 8 bases and J lost 6, with 14 bases in between. This CDR3 is 13 amino acids long. CDR3 DNA: TGTGCCAGCTTGTCTGGGGTCCCCAATGAGCAGTTCTTC. Amino acid sequence: CASLSGVPNEQFF.

This clonotype was picked up a small number of times. V and J are TRBV27 and TRBJ2-3; tentative D call: TRBD1 (6 bases). The germline V and J ends were trimmed by 8 bases and 4 bases, with 22 bases remaining between them. The CDR3 is made up of 16 amino acids. The germline V gene has CDR1 MNHEY and CDR2 SMNVEV (reference sequence). Here the CDR3 reads CASSPGNRAMSDTQYF. The CDR3 region has the DNA TGTGCCAGCTCCCCCGGCAACAGGGCAATGTCAGATACGCAGTATTTT.

There are a few counts of this clonotype. CDR3 sequence reads: CASSPASGVGNQPQHF. The CDR3 bases are TGTGCCAGCTCACCCGCTTCAGGGGTTGGCAATCAGCCCCAGCATTTT. J is TRBJ1-5 and V is TRBV18; TRBD1 might be the D (6 bases). Germline V gene lookup returns CDR1 KGHSH and CDR2 LQKENI. The CDR3 consists of 16 residues. The V end lost 3 bases, the J end lost 2 bases, and 14 bases lay between the germline ends. Together with reference TRBV18 and TRBJ1-5, the CDR3 gives the full variable domain: NAGVMQNPRHLVRRRGQEARLRCSPMKGHSHVYWYRQLPEEGLKFMVYLQKENIIDESGMPKERFSAEFPKEGPSILRIQQVVRGDSAAYFCASSPASGVGNQPQHFGDGTRLSIL.

This clonotype was counted many times. This sequence joins TRBV4-1 and TRBJ1-5, with D possibly TRBD1 on 6 matching bases. This CDR3 comprises 16 residues. V was cut by 4 bases and J by 6 bases, with 19 bases left in between. The V gene's germline CDR1 is MGHRA and CDR2 YSYEKL. DNA for the CDR3: TGCGCCAGCAGCCCAGGTCCGGGACAAACAGCTCAGCCCCAGCATTTT. Translated, it gives CASSPGPGQTAQPQHF.

The rearrangement uses TRBV10-3 and TRBJ1-3, with D possibly TRBD1 on 5 matching bases. The CDR3 runs to 13 residues. The ends were cut back, 6 bases at V and 4 bases at J, with 10 bases in the middle. Germline V gene data show CDR1 as ENHRY and CDR2 as SYGVKD. CDR3 in DNA: TGTGCCATCAGCCGGGACGGCGGAAACACCATATATTTT. Encoded protein: CAISRDGGNTIYF.

The gene calls are TRBV28 and TRBJ2-3; 7 bases match TRBD1. Germline values: CDR1 MDHEN, CDR2 SYDVKM. The CDR3 consists of 14 residues. Trimming cost V 10 bases and J 3 bases; bases outside gene matches: 10. The CDR3 nucleotides are TGTGCCACCCTCCGGGACAGAGGGACAGATACGCAGTATTTT. Amino acids: CATLRDRGTDTQYF.

In its sample, this clonotype was seen many times. V and J are TRBV7-7 and TRBJ2-5; D call uncertain. Germline loops: CDR1 SSHAT, CDR2 FNYEAQ (reference sequence). The CDR3 extends over 12 amino acids. Trimming cost V 5 bases and J 5 bases, with 9 bases left between them. This chain's CDR3 is CASSAWKETQYF. CDR3 bases: TGTGCCAGCAGCGCTTGGAAGGAGACCCAGTACTTC. The variable domain in full, with the rest retrieved from reference TRBV7-7 and TRBJ2-5, is GAGVSQSPRYKVTKRGQDVTLRCDPISSHATLYWYQQALGQGPEFLTYFNYEAQPDKSGLPSDRFSAERPEGSISTLTIQRTEQRDSAMYRCASSAWKETQYFGPGTRLLVL.

This clonotype was recorded at least ten times. The chain links TRBV12-3 or TRBV12-4 to TRBJ2-3; the D is unclear. The CDR3 is 13 amino acids. V was trimmed by 3 bases and J by 2 bases, leaving 6 bases between them. The DNA of the CDR3 is TGTGCCAGCAGTTTGGGATACACAGATACGCAGTATTTT. It codes for CASSLGYTDTQYF.